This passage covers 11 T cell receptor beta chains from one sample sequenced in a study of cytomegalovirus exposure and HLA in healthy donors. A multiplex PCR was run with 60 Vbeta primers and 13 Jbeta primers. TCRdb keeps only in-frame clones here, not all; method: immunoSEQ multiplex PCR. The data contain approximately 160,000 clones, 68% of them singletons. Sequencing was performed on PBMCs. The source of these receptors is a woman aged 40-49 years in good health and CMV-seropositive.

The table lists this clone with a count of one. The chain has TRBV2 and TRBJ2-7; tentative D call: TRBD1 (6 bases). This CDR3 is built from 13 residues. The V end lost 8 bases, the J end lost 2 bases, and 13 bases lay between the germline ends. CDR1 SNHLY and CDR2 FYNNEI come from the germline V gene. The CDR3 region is CASCRDTTYEQYF. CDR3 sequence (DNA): TGTGCCAGCTGTCGGGACACTACCTACGAGCAGTACTTC.

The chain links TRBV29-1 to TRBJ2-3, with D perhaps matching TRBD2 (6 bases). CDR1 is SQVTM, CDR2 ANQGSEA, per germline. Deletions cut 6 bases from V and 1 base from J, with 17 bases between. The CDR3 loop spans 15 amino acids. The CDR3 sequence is CSVDGGPWGTDTQYF. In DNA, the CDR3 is TGCAGCGTCGATGGAGGGCCCTGGGGCACAGATACGCAGTATTTT.

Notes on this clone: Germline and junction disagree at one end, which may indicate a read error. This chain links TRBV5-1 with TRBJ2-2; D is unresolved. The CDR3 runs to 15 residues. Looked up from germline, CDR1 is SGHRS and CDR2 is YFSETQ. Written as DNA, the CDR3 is TGTGCCAGCAGCTTGATGGCAGCCAGGACCGGGGAGCTGTTTTTT. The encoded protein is CASSLMAARTGELFF.

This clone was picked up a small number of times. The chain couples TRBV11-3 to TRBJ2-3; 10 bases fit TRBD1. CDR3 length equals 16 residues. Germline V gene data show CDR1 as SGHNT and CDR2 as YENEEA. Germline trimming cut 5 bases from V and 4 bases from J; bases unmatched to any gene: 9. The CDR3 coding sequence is TGTGCCAGCAGCATCTCTTTCGGACAGGGGGCAGATACGCAGTATTTT. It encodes CASSISFGQGADTQYF.

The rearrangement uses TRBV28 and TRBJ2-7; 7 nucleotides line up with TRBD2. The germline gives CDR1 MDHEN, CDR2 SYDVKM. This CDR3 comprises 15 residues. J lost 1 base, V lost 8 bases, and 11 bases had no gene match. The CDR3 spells CASRTMTSRSYEQYF. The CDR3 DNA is TGTGCCAGCCGAACCATGACTAGCCGTTCCTACGAGCAGTACTTC.

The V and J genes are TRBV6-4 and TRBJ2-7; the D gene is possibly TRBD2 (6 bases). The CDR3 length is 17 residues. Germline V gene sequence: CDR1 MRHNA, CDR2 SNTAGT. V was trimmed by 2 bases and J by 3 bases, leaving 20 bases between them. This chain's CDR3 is CASSDRNGGYSFYEQYF. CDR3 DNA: TGTGCCAGCAGTGACAGGAACGGGGGATATTCATTCTACGAGCAGTACTTC.

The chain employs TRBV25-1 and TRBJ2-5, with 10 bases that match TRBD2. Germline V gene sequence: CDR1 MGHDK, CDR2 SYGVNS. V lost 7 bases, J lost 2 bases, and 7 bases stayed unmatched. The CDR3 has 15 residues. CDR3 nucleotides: TGTGCCAGCACACGAGCGGGAGGGACTCAAGAGACCCAGTACTTC. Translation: CASTRAGGTQETQYF.

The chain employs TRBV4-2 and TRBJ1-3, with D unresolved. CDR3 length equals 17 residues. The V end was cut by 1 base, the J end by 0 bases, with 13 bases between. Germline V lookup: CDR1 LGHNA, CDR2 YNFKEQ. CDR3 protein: CASSQGVIRYSGNTIYF. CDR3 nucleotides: TGTGCCAGCAGCCAAGGAGTAATCAGGTACTCTGGAAACACCATATATTTT.

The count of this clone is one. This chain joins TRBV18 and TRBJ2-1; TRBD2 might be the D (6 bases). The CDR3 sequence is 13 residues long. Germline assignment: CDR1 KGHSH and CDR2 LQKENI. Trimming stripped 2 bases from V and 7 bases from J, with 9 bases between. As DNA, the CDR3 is TGTGCCAGCTCACCATCTGGGAGGAATGAGCAGTTCTTC. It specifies CASSPSGRNEQFF.

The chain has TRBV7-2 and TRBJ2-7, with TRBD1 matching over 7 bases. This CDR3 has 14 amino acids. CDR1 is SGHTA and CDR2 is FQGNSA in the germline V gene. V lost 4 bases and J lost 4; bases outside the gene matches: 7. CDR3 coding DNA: TGTGCCAGCAGCTCGCCGGGACAGCAGTACGAGCAGTACTTC. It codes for CASSSPGQQYEQYF.

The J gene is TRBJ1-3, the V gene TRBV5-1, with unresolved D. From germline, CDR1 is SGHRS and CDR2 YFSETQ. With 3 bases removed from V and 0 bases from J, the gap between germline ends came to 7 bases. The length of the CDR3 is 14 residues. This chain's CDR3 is CASSSRDSGNTIYF. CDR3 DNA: TGCGCCAGCAGCTCCCGGGACTCTGGAAACACCATATATTTT.